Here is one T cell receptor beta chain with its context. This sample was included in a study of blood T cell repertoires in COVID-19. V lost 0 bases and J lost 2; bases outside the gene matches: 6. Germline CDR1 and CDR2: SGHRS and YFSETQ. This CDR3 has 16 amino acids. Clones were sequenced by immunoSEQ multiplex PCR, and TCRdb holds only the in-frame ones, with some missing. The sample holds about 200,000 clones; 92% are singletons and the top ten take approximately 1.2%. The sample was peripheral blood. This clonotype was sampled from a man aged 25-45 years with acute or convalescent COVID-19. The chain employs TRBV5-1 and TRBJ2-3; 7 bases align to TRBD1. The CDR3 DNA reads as TGCGCCAGCAGCTTGGCGGGACAGCACATCACAGATACGCAGTATTTT. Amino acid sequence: CASSLAGQHITDTQYF.